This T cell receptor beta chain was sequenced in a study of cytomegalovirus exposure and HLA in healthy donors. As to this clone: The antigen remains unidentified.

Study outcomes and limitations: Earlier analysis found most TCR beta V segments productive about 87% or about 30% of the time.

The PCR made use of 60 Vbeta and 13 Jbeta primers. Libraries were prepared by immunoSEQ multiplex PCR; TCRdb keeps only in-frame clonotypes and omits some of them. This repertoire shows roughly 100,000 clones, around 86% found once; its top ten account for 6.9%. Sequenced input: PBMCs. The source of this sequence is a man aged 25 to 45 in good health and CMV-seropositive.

The CDR3 loop is CSVEDVEGGDTQYF. CDR3 sequence (DNA): TGCAGCGTTGAAGATGTCGAAGGGGGAGATACGCAGTATTTT. The chain has TRBV29-1 and TRBJ2-3, with D maybe TRBD1 (6 bases). The ends were cut back, 0 bases at V and 5 bases at J, with 12 bases in the middle. The CDR3 spans 14 residues. Looked up from germline, CDR1 is SQVTM and CDR2 is ANQGSEA.